Listed below are T cell receptor beta chains from one sample, sequenced in a study of blood T cell repertoires in COVID-19. Clones were read by immunoSEQ multiplex PCR, and TCRdb kept only the in-frame ones, dropping some. The sample shows 18,000 or so clones, more than 70% of them seen only once. Material for sequencing was peripheral blood. Every receptor here comes from a man aged 40-49 years with active COVID-19. CDR3s include the opening cysteine and the closing phenylalanine or tryptophan. D genes are given only for firm matches. Size is stated for part of the rows, as once, few or many counts, or as a class when the clone is expanded.

v_gene	j_gene	d_gene	abundance	CDR3nt	CDR3aa
TRBV27	TRBJ2-1	.	.	TGTGCCAGCAGTTTAAGGGCGACAGTTGGATACAATGAGCAGTTCTTC	CASSLRATVGYNEQFF
TRBV29-1	TRBJ2-7	.	.	TGCAGCGCGCGCTCCCCGGGCCCGGGGTACGAGCAGTACTTC	CSARSPGPGYEQYF
TRBV6-1	TRBJ1-5	.	.	TGTGCCAGCAGTGAACTTGTGCGGCTTAGCAATCAGCCCCAGCATTTT	CASSELVRLSNQPQHF
TRBV10-2	TRBJ1-5	.	.	TGCGCCAGCAGTGAGGGAGTTGGACAGCCCCAGCATTTT	CASSEGVGQPQHF
TRBV27	TRBJ2-5	TRBD1	.	TGTGCCAGCAGTTCCAGGGGGCTCCAAGAGACCCAGTACTTC	CASSSRGLQETQYF
TRBV18	TRBJ1-1	.	.	TGTGCCAGCTCCCCCGACATGAACACTGAAGCTTTCTTT	CASSPDMNTEAFF
TRBV27	TRBJ2-1	.	.	TGTGCCAGCAGTTTAGACAGTGCCTACAATGAGCAGTTCTTC	CASSLDSAYNEQFF
TRBV5-4	TRBJ2-1	.	once	TGTGCCAGCAGCTTGGAAACTAGCCGTAATGAGCAGTTCTTC	CASSLETSRNEQFF
TRBV27	TRBJ2-1	.	.	TGTGCCAGCAGTTTATTCCGGGGAATCTCCTACAATGAGCAGTTCTTC	CASSLFRGISYNEQFF
TRBV4-3	TRBJ2-6	TRBD1	.	TGCGCCAGCAGCCTTGGGACAGTCTCTGGGGCCAACGTCCTGACTTTC	CASSLGTVSGANVLTF
TRBV5-1	TRBJ2-7	.	.	TGCGCCAGCAGCTTAGAGGGCAGAACCTACGAGCAGTACTTC	CASSLEGRTYEQYF
TRBV10-1	TRBJ1-6	TRBD1	once	TGCGCCAGCAGAATCCCCCACAGGGGTTCTAATTCACCCCTCCATTTT	CASRIPHRGSNSPLHF
TRBV6-5	TRBJ2-1	TRBD2	.	TGTGCCAGCAGTTATGAGACTAGCGGGAGCCTCGATGAGCAGTTCTTC	CASSYETSGSLDEQFF
TRBV5-4	TRBJ2-3	.	once	TGTGCCAGCAGCGCGGCAGGGTGGGCAGATACGCAGTATTTT	CASSAAGWADTQYF
TRBV12-3/TRBV12-4	TRBJ1-1	.	.	TGTGCCAGCAGTCCGCGGACTGAAGCTTTCTTT	CASSPRTEAFF
TRBV6-6	TRBJ2-3	TRBD1	.	TGTGCCAGCAGAACGGACAGGGGGCTTGGAGATACGCAGTATTTT	CASRTDRGLGDTQYF
TRBV21-1	TRBJ1-5	.	once	TGTGCCAGCAGCAAAGGAAACTACAATCAGCCCCAGCATTTT	CASSKGNYNQPQHF
TRBV4-3	TRBJ2-2	.	.	TGCGCCAGCAGCCAGGCCTTAAGGACACCGAACACCGGGGAGCTGTTTTTT	CASSQALRTPNTGELFF
TRBV5-6	TRBJ1-6	.	.	TGTGCCAGCAGCAGCTATAGGGGGGGGAATTCACCCCTCCACTTT	CASSSYRGGNSPLHF
TRBV30	TRBJ2-1	TRBD2	.	TGTGCCTGGAGAGCGGGAGGGGGTTACAATGAGCAGTTCTTC	CAWRAGGGYNEQFF
TRBV18	TRBJ1-3	TRBD1	.	TGTGCCAGCTCACCACAACAGGGGGCCCAAGGCGACACCATATATTTT	CASSPQQGAQGDTIYF
TRBV5-1	TRBJ1-5	TRBD1	few	TGCGCCAGCAGCTTGGCCGGGACAGGTGGGAATCAGCCCCAGCATTTT	CASSLAGTGGNQPQHF
TRBV7-9	TRBJ1-1	TRBD1	.	TGTGCCAGCAGCGGCCGGACAGGGACCATGAACACTGAAGCTTTCTTT	CASSGRTGTMNTEAFF
TRBV5-6	TRBJ2-1	.	.	TGTGCCAGCAGAACGAGGGTTTCCTCCTACAATGAGCAGTTCTTC	CASRTRVSSYNEQFF
TRBV24-1	TRBJ2-1	TRBD2	.	TGTGCCACCAGTGATTCGGGACTAGCGGGAGTTGAACCGCGAAAGCAGTTCTTC	CATSDSGLAGVEPRKQFF
TRBV7-2	TRBJ2-3	TRBD2	.	TGTGCCAGCAGCCCAGCGGGACTAGCGGGAATCACAGATACGCAGTATTTT	CASSPAGLAGITDTQYF
TRBV4-3	TRBJ2-1	TRBD2	few	TGCGCCAGCAGCCCTGGGACTAGCGGGAGGTATTACAATGAGCAGTTCTTC	CASSPGTSGRYYNEQFF
TRBV7-2	TRBJ2-4	.	.	TGTGCCAGCAGCACGTCGGGGGGACAGGCCCTTCTAGCCAAAAACATTCAGTACTTC	CASSTSGGQALLAKNIQYF
TRBV5-6	TRBJ1-4	TRBD1	.	TGTGCCAGCAGCCCGGGACAGGGGGCTGAAAAACTGTTTTTT	CASSPGQGAEKLFF
TRBV7-9	TRBJ2-7	TRBD1	once	TGTGCCAGCAGCTTAATAGGACAGGGGGCGTACGAGCAGTACTTC	CASSLIGQGAYEQYF